This is a list of T cell receptor beta chains from one sample in a study of CD8+CD57+ T cells in acquired aplastic anemia. MiXCR, applied by TCRdb to the reads, yields one record per CDR3 protein. The sample has 150,000 to 200,000 distinct CDR3 sequences, over 40% seen once; the top ten hold about 1.8%. The source material was sorted CD4+, CD8+, or CD8+CD57+ T cells (not recorded which) from PBMCs. The receptors derive from a human donor with aplastic anemia. CDR3s include the opening cysteine and the closing phenylalanine or tryptophan. The D gene is left open where the match is weak. Only some rows state a clone size, as once, few, many or a class for expanded clones.

>TRBJ2-6|once|19|TRBV5-4|TRBD2
TGTGCCAGCAGCTTATTTGGTAGCGGGGGAAACTCTGGGGCCAACGTCCTGACTTTC
CASSLFGSGGNSGANVLTF
>TRBJ2-1|-|13|TRBV2|-
TGTGCCAGCAGGCCCGGGACTGAGTTGGAGCAGTTCTTC
CASRPGTELEQFF
>TRBJ1-2|-|13|TRBV12-3/TRBV12-4|-
TGTGCCAGCAGTTTGGGGATTCGGGATGGCTACACCTTC
CASSLGIRDGYTF
>TRBJ2-7|-|13|TRBV19|-
TGTGCCAGTAGTATAGATCTAGTCTACGAGCAGTACTTC
CASSIDLVYEQYF
>TRBJ2-1|-|15|TRBV10-3|-
TGTGCCATCAGTGCCGGACAGCGGTCCTACAATGAGCAGTTCTTC
CAISAGQRSYNEQFF
>TRBJ2-7|many|13|TRBV6-1|-
TGTGCCAGCAGTGAGGGGGCCCCCCCCGGGCAGTACTTC
CASSEGAPPGQYF
>TRBJ2-2|many|18|TRBV10-1|-
TGCGCCAGCAGTGGCCTCGTGGAGGGGCCCATAAGCACCGGGGAGCTGTTTTTT
CASSGLVEGPISTGELFF
>TRBJ2-5|-|15|TRBV15|TRBD1
TGTGCCACCAGCGGACGGACAGGGGGCGCGGAGACCCAGTACTTC
CATSGRTGGAETQYF
>TRBJ2-2|-|14|TRBV2|TRBD2
TGTGCCAGCAGTGACGGGAGGGTCCCCGGGGAGCTGTTTTTT
CASSDGRVPGELFF
>TRBJ2-7|many|13|TRBV19|TRBD1
TGTGCCAGTAGGGACAGGGGGCAATACGAGCAGTACTTC
CASRDRGQYEQYF
>TRBJ2-3|-|15|TRBV11-2|-
TGTGCCAGCAGCGTCGGGTGGGATGCAGCCGATACGCAGTATTTT
CASSVGWDAADTQYF
>TRBJ2-2|many|18|TRBV5-1|TRBD2
TGCGCCAGCAGTCCTCCGGGACTAGCACGAAGGGACACCGGGGAGCTGTTTTTT
CASSPPGLARRDTGELFF
>TRBJ2-1|many|13|TRBV5-1|-
TGCGCCAGCAATGTTGGGACCTCAAATGAGCAGTTCTTC
CASNVGTSNEQFF
>TRBJ1-2|medium-sized|15|TRBV19|TRBD1
TGTGCCAGTAGTATAGCTGGGACAGGAGGATATGGCTACACCTTC
CASSIAGTGGYGYTF
>TRBJ1-3|-|17|TRBV10-3|TRBD1
TGTGCCATCAGTGAGTCCGGACAGGGGGCGTTTGGAAACACCATATATTTT
CAISESGQGAFGNTIYF
>TRBJ2-2|-|18|TRBV19|TRBD2
TGTGCCAGCAGTCTCAGGACTAGCGGGAGGGTGAACCCCGGGGAGCTGTTTTTT
CASSLRTSGRVNPGELFF
>TRBJ2-3|-|15|TRBV25-1|-
TGTGCCAGCTCTAAGGACATCGTAAGCACAGATACGCAGTATTTT
CASSKDIVSTDTQYF
>TRBJ1-1|-|15|TRBV10-3|-
TGTGCCATCAGTGACTATTGGGTCTCGGGCACTGAAGCTTTCTTT
CAISDYWVSGTEAFF
>TRBJ1-2|once|15|TRBV9|TRBD1
TGTGCCAGCAGTCTTACGGGACAGGGGAACAATGGCTACACCTTC
CASSLTGQGNNGYTF
>TRBJ2-1|many|15|TRBV11-1|-
TGTGCCAGCAGCTCACCCGGGCTCCGACGGATGGAGCAGTTCTTC
CASSSPGLRRMEQFF
>TRBJ1-6|many|12|TRBV19|TRBD1
TGTGCCAGTACCGACAGGGGTTCACCCCTCCACTTT
CASTDRGSPLHF
>TRBJ1-1|many|13|TRBV10-3|-
TGTGCCATCGCAGGTTATTTGAACACTGAAGCTTTCTTT
CAIAGYLNTEAFF
>TRBJ1-2|once|15|TRBV12-3/TRBV12-4|TRBD1
TGTGCCAGCAGCCCCTCCTTCGGGACAGACTATGGCTACACCTTC
CASSPSFGTDYGYTF
>TRBJ2-1|-|12|TRBV25-1|-
TGTGCCACCTCAGGGCCTTTTAATGAGCAGTTCTTC
CATSGPFNEQFF
>TRBJ2-7|-|16|TRBV4-2|-
TGTGCCAGCAGCCCAATCTACCTTAGTACCTCCTACGAGCAGTACTTC
CASSPIYLSTSYEQYF
>TRBJ2-1|many|13|TRBV10-3|TRBD1
TGTGCCATCAGCGAGGGACAGATTAATGAGCAGTTCTTC
CAISEGQINEQFF
>TRBJ2-5|-|15|TRBV7-2|TRBD2
TGTGCCAGCAGCTTAGGGACTAGCCTCCGAGAGACCCAGTACTTC
CASSLGTSLRETQYF
>TRBJ2-2|many|14|TRBV24-1|-
TGTGCCACCGGGGCGGGGGCGCGGACCGGGGAGCTGTTTTTT
CATGAGARTGELFF
>TRBJ1-1|-|11|TRBV7-9|-
TGTGCCAGCGGGGGAAACACTGAAGCTTTCTTT
CASGGNTEAFF